The T cell receptor (beta chain) under discussion was sequenced for a study of blood T cell repertoires in COVID-19. Using immunoSEQ multiplex PCR, the repertoire was profiled, and TCRdb retains in-frame clones only, with some absent. The table lists 150,000 or so clones, over 70% of them singletons. CDR3 length equals 17 residues. Germline trimming cut 5 bases from V and 4 bases from J; bases unmatched to any gene: 13. CDR1 is MDHEN, CDR2 SYDVKM, per germline. V and J are TRBV28 and TRBJ2-1, with 8 bases matching TRBD2. The clonotype comes from a man older than 75 with acute or convalescent COVID-19. The sample consisted of peripheral blood. The CDR3 spells CASSITDGGGKYNEQFF. CDR3 DNA: TGTGCCAGCAGTATAACCGATGGCGGGGGGAAGTACAATGAGCAGTTCTTC.